The present T cell receptor (beta chain) was sequenced within a study of blood T cell repertoires in COVID-19. Study-level background: Acute and convalescent COVID-19 specimens originated in the United States, Italy and Spain.

Participants were aged about 18 to 95 years, lived in 25 or so US areas, and enrolled virtually. CDR1 is ENHRY and CDR2 is SYGVKD in the germline V gene. This CDR3 contains 14 residues. Germline trimming cut 6 bases from V and 7 bases from J; bases unmatched to any gene: 11. In the authors' methods: For nucleated cells, counts were estimated from reference gene primer amplification. The table came from immunoSEQ multiplex PCR; TCRdb's copy has only in-frame clones and leaves some out. The V and J calls and clone size were taken over from that table, and D and trimming were inferred from the DNA. The sample yields 300,000 to 450,000 clones, approximately 92% seen once.

The chain has TRBV10-3 and TRBJ1-2; TRBD1 matches 7 bases. Sequences were obtained from PBMCs or T cells enriched from blood (not recorded which). This clonotype was sampled from a man aged 18 to 35 who had recovered from COVID-19. The CDR3 coding sequence is TGTGCCATCAGGAAAGACAGGGAAGTTTCTGGCTACACCTTC. This encodes CAIRKDREVSGYTF.